The 8 T cell receptor beta chains in this list originate from one sample, sequenced in a study of tumor-infiltrating lymphocytes in primary liver carcinoma (dated by TCRdb to 2016 to 2017). Without any cell sorting, total RNA and DNA were co-extracted from around 18-30 mg of bulk tissue using the AllPrep DNA/RNA mini kit. For sequencing, an Illumina HiSeq 2500 was employed. A constant-region primer and ProtoScript II reverse transcriptase were used to reverse-transcribe TCRbeta-specific cDNA from around 530 ng total RNA. Construction of the TCRbeta libraries relied on three nested rounds of multiplex PCR, following a slightly modified ARM-PCR procedure. Each of the first two PCR rounds ran for approximately 10 cycles using multiplex TRBV1-TRBV30 forward primers together with a Cbeta reverse primer. The public reads were reanalyzed by TCRdb: fastp trimming at Q25, MiXCR alignment, in-frame beta chains only. Each record represents a unique CDR3 protein, reported with the most common genes and DNA among its rows. Here the sample has about 190,000 distinct CDR3 sequences; around 81% occur a single time. The ten largest clones add up to roughly 18% of the sample.

The sequencing sample was made of tumor tissue from primary liver carcinoma. The source is a man in his forties or fifties with primary liver carcinoma and hepatitis B virus infection.

A word on this clonotype: One junction end disagrees with the germline gene, perhaps due to a read error. The V and J genes are TRBV28 and TRBJ2-1; 9 bases match TRBD2. CDR3 size: 18 residues. Germline loops: CDR1 MDHEN, CDR2 SYDVKM. The CDR3 DNA is TGTACCAGCAGTTCCCACTCGGGGGCGGGAGGGTTCTACAATGAGCAGTTCTTC. It yields the protein CTSSSHSGAGGFYNEQFF.

This clonotype was picked up one time. An end of the junction differs from the germline gene, which may be a read error. The V and J genes are TRBV20-1 and TRBJ2-5; D perhaps matches TRBD2 (6 bases). The CDR3 spans 13 residues. Germline CDR1 and CDR2: DFQATT and SNEGSKA (reference sequence). The CDR3 protein is CGARRALEETQYF. The DNA for the CDR3 is TGCGGTGCTAGGAGGGCGCTCGAAGAGACCCAGTACTTC.

This clonotype was seen only once. At one end the junction does not follow the germline gene, possibly because of a read error. V is TRBV12-3 or TRBV12-4 and J is TRBJ2-7, with a weak D call TRBD2 (5 bases). The CDR3 is 16 amino acids. Written as DNA, the CDR3 is TGTGACAGCAGTTTAGTCGCGGGTCCCGGTCTCTATGAGCAGTACTTC. Protein sequence: CDSSLVAGPGLYEQYF.

This chain uses TRBV11-3 with TRBJ2-7; 7 bases match TRBD1. The CDR3 length is 14 residues. V lost 10 bases to trimming and J lost 2 bases; unmatched junction nucleotides: 11. Per germline, CDR1 SGHNT and CDR2 YENEEA. The CDR3 bases are TGTGCCACAAGGCAGGGGGTGACTCCCTACGAGCAGTACTTC. Its protein product is CATRQGVTPYEQYF.

The genes are TRBV6-6 and TRBJ1-2; no reliable D call. CDR1 is MNHNY, CDR2 SVGAGI, per germline (reference sequence). This CDR3 comprises 14 residues. V lost 4 bases and J lost 1, with 10 bases in between. CDR3 loop: CASSFPHSNYGYTF. CDR3 DNA: TGTGCCAGCAGTTTCCCGCATAGTAACTATGGCTACACCTTC.

The chain has TRBV29-1 and TRBJ2-3; the D is unclear. The CDR3 sequence is 13 residues long. Germline V gives CDR1 SQVTM, CDR2 ANQGSEA. V was cut by 8 bases and J by 0 bases, with 12 bases left in between. The CDR3 sequence is CSFQTNSTDTQYF. CDR3 sequence (DNA): TGCAGCTTCCAGACAAATAGCACAGATACGCAGTATTTT.

Regarding this clonotype: At one end, the junction sequence differs from germline, possibly due to a read error. The chain has TRBV5-5 and TRBJ1-2; D may be TRBD1 (5 bases). The CDR3 loop spans 13 amino acids. CDR1 and CDR2 (germline): SGHKS, YYEKEE (reference sequence). CDR3 loop: CTSRVPAPSGYTF. The CDR3 region has the DNA TGTACCAGCAGGGTGCCGGCACCTTCTGGCTACACCTTC.

The genes are TRBV11-3 and TRBJ2-3, with D possibly being TRBD2 (7 bases). Trimming removed 3 bases at V and 15 bases at J, with 31 bases between. The length of the CDR3 is 17 residues. The germline gives CDR1 SGHNT, CDR2 YENEEA. This chain's CDR3 is CASSFFSGGLGGDTQYF. The CDR3, as DNA: TGTGCCAGCAGCTTCTTCTCCGGGGGCCTAGGGGGGGATACCCAATATTTT. The full variable domain, in which reference TRBV11-3 and TRBJ2-3 provide the parts outside the CDR3, is EAGVVQSPRYKIIEKKQPVAFWCNPISGHNTLYWYLQNLGQGPELLIRYENEEAVDDSQLPKDRFSAERLKGVDSTLKIQPAELGDSAVYLCASSFFSGGLGGDTQYFGPGTRLTVL.